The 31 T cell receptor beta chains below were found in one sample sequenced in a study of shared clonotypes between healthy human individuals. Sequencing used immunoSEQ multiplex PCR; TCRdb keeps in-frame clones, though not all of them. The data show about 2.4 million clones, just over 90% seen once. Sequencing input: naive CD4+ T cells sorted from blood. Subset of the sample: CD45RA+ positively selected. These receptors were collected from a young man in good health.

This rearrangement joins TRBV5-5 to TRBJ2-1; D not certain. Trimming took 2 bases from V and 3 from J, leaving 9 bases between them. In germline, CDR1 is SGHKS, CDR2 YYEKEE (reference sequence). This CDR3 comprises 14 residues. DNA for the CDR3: TGTGCCAGCAGCTTCCTGGCAGACTACAATGAGCAGTTCTTC. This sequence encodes CASSFLADYNEQFF.

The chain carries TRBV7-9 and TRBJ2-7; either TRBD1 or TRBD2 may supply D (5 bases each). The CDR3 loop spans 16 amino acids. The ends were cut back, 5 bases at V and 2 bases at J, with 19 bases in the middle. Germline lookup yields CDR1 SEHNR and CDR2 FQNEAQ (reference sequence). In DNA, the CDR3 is TGTGCCAGCAGCGCCCCGGTAGGGACGTCCCCCTACGAGCAGTACTTC. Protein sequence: CASSAPVGTSPYEQYF.

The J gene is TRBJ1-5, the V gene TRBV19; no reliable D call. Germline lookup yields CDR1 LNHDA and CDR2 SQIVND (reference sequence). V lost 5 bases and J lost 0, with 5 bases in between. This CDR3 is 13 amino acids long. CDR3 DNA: TGTGCCAGTAGTGATGTTAGCAATCAGCCCCAGCATTTT. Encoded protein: CASSDVSNQPQHF.

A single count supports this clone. CDR3 in DNA: TGCAGCGTTGAGGGGTTTACCACAGATACGCAGTATTTT. Amino acid sequence: CSVEGFTTDTQYF. J is TRBJ2-3 and V is TRBV29-1; no clear D. The CDR3 runs to 13 residues. Trimming stripped 3 bases from V and 2 bases from J, with 9 bases between. CDR1 is SQVTM, CDR2 ANQGSEA, per germline.

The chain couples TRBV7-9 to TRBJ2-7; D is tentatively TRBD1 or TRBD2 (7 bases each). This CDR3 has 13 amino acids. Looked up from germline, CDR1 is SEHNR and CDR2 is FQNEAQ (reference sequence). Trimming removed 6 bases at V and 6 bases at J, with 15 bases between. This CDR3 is CASSQGGGSEQYF. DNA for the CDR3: TGTGCCAGCAGTCAGGGAGGGGGCTCCGAGCAGTACTTC.

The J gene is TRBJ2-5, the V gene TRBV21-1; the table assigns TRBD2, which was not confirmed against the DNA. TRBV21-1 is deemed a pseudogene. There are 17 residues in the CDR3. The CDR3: CASSKRGLAGDQETQYF. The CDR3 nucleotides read TGTGCCAGCAGCAAACGGGGACTAGCGGGAGATCAAGAGACCCAGTACTTC.

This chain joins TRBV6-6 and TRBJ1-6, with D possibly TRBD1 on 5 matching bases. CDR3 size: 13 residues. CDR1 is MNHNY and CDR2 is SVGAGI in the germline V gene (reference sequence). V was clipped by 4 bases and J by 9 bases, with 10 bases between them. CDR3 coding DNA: TGTGCCAGCAGTTCCCAAAGGGGTTCACCCCTCCACTTT. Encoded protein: CASSSQRGSPLHF.

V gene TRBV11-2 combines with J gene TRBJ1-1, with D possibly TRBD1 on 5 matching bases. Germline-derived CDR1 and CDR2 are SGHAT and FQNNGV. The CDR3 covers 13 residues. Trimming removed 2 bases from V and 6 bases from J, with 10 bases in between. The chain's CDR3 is CASSLTGSSEAFF. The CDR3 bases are TGTGCCAGCAGCTTAACAGGTTCTTCTGAAGCTTTCTTT.

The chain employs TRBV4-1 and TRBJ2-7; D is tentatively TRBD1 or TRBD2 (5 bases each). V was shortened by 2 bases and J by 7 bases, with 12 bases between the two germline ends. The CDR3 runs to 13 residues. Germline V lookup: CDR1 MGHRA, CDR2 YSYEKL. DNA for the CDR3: TGCGCCAGCAGCCAACCGGGGCGAGGTGAGCAGTACTTC. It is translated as CASSQPGRGEQYF.

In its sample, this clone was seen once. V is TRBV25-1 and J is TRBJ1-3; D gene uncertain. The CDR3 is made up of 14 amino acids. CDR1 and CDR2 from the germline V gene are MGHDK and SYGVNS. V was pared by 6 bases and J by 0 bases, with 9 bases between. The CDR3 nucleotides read TGTGCCAGCAGGGGCTCGAGCTCTGGAAACACCATATATTTT. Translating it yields CASRGSSSGNTIYF. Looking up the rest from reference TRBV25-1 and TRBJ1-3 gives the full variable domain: EADIYQTPRYLVIGTGKKITLECSQTMGHDKMYWYQQDPGMELHLIHYSYGVNSTEKGDLSSESTVSRIRTEHFPLTLESARPSHTSQYLCASRGSSSGNTIYFGEGSWLTVV.

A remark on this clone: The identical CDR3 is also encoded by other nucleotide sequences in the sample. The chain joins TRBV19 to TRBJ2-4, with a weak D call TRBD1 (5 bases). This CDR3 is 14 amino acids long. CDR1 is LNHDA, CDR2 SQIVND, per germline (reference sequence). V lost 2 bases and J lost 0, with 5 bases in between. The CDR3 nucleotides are TGTGCCAGTAGTATAAGGGGAGCCAAAAACATTCAGTACTTC. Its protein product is CASSIRGAKNIQYF.

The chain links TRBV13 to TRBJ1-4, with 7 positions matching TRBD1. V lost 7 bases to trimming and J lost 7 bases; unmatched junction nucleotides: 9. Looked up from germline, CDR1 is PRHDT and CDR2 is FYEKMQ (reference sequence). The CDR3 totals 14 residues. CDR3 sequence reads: CASTLGQRVEKLFF. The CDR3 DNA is TGTGCCAGCACCTTGGGACAGAGAGTTGAAAAACTGTTTTTT.

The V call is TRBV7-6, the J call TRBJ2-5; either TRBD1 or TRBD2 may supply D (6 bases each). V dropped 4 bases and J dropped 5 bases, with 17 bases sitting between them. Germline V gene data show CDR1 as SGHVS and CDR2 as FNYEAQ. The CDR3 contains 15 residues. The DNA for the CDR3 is TGTGCCAGCAGCTCGGTGTACAGGGCGGGGGAGACCCAGTACTTC. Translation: CASSSVYRAGETQYF.

CDR3 nucleotides: TGCAGCGTTCGTCCAGGGGCAACTAATGAAAAACTGTTTTTT. Protein product: CSVRPGATNEKLFF. The chain carries TRBV29-1 and TRBJ1-4, with D possibly being TRBD1 (6 bases). CDR3 size: 14 residues. The V and J ends lost 5 bases and 0 bases respectively, with 10 bases between them. The germline CDR1 and CDR2 sequences are SQVTM and ANQGSEA.

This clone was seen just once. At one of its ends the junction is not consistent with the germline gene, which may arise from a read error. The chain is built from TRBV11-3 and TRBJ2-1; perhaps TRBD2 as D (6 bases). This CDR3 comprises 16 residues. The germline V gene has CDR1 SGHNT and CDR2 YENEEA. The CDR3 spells CAGSSGGTPLVEEQFF. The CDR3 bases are TGTGCCGGCAGCTCTGGGGGGACTCCGCTCGTCGAAGAGCAGTTCTTC.

The DNA for the CDR3 is TGTGCCAGCAGCTCGGCACAGGGCCCTTATGGCTACACCTTC. Protein: CASSSAQGPYGYTF. J is TRBJ1-2 and V is TRBV5-4; D is possibly TRBD1 (6 bases). The CDR3 is 14 residues long. V was clipped by 3 bases and J by 5 bases, with 14 bases between them. CDR1 and CDR2 (germline): SGHNT, YYREEE (reference sequence).

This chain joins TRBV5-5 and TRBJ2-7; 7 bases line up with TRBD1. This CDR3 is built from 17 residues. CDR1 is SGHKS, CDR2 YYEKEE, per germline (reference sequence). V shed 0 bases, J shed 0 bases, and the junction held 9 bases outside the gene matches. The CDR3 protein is CASSLGGGKVSSYEQYF. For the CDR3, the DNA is TGTGCCAGCAGCTTGGGAGGGGGCAAAGTCAGCTCCTACGAGCAGTACTTC. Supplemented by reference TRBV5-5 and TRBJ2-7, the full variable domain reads DAGVTQSPTHLIKTRGQQVTLRCSPISGHKSVSWYQQVLGQGPQFIFQYYEKEERGRGNFPDRFSARQFPNYSSELNVNALLLGDSALYLCASSLGGGKVSSYEQYFGPGTRLTVT.

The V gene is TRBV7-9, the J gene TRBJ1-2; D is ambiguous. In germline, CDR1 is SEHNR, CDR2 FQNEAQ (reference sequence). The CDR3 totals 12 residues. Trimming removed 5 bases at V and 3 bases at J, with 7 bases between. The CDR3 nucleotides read TGTGCCAGCAGCCATAGGGACTATGGCTACACCTTC. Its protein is CASSHRDYGYTF.

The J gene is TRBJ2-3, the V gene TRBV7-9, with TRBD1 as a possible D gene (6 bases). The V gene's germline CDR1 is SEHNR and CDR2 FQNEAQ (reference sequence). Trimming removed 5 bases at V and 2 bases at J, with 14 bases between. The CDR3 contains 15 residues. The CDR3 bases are TGTGCCAGCAGCCGTACAGGGCAGCCCACAGATACGCAGTATTTT. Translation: CASSRTGQPTDTQYF.

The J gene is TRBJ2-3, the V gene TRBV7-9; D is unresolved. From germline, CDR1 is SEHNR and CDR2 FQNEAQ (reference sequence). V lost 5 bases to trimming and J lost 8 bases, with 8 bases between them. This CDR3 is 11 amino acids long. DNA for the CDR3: TGTGCCAGCAGCGGGTCGGGTACGCAGTATTTT. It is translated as CASSGSGTQYF.

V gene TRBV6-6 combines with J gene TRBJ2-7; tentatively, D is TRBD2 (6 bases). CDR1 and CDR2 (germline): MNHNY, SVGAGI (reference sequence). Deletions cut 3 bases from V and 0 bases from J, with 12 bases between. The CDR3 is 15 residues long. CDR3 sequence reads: CASSYRGTISYEQYF. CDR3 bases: TGTGCCAGCAGTTATCGGGGGACCATCTCCTACGAGCAGTACTTC.

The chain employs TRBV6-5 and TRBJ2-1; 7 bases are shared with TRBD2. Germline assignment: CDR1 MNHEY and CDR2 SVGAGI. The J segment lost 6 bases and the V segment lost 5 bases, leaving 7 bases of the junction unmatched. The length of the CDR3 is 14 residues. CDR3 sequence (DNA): TGTGCCAGCAGTAGCCGGGGCGGGGGCAATGAGCAGTTCTTC. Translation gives CASSSRGGGNEQFF.

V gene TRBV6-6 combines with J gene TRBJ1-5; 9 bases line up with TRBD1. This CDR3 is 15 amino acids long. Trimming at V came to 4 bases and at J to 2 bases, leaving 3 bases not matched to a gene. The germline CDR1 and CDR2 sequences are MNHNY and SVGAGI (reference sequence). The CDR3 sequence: CASSLGQGGNQPQHF. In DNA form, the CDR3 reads TGTGCCAGCAGTTTGGGACAGGGCGGCAATCAGCCCCAGCATTTT.

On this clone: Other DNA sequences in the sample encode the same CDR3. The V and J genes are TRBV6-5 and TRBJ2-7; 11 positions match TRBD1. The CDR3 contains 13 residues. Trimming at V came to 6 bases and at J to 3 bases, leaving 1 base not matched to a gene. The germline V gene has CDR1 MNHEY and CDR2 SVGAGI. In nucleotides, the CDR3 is TGTGCCAGCAGGGGGACAGGGGGCTACGAGCAGTACTTC. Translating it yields CASRGTGGYEQYF.

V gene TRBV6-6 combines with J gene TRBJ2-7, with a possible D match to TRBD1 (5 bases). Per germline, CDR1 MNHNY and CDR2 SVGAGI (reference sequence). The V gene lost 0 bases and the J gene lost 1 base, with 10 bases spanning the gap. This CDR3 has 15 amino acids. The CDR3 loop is CASSYSNQGSYEQYF. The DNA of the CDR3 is TGTGCCAGCAGTTACTCGAATCAGGGATCCTACGAGCAGTACTTC.

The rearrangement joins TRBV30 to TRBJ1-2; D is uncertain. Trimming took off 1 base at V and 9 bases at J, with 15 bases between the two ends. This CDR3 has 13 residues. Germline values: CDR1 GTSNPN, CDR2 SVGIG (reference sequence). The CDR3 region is CAWSAPGMSSYTF. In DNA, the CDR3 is TGTGCCTGGAGTGCGCCGGGGATGAGTAGCTACACCTTC.

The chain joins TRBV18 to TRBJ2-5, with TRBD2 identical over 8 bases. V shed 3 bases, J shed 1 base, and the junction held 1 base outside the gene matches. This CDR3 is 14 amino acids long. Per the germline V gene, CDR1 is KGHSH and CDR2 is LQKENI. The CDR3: CASSPGRGQETQYF. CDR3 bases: TGTGCCAGCTCACCCGGGAGGGGCCAAGAGACCCAGTACTTC. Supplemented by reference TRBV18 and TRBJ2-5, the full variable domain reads NAGVMQNPRHLVRRRGQEARLRCSPMKGHSHVYWYRQLPEEGLKFMVYLQKENIIDESGMPKERFSAEFPKEGPSILRIQQVVRGDSAAYFCASSPGRGQETQYFGPGTRLLVL.

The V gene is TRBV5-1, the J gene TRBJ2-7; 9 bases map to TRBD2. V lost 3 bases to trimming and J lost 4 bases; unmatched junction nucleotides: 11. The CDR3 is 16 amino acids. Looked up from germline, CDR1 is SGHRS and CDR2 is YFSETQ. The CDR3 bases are TGCGCCAGCAGCTGGGGACTAGCCAAGGATGGGTACGAGCAGTACTTC. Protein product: CASSWGLAKDGYEQYF.

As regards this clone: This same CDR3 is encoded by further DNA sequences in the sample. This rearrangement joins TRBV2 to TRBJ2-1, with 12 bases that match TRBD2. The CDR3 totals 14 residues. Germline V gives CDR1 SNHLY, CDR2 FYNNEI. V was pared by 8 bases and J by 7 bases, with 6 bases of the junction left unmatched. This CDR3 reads CASRGLAGGNEQFF. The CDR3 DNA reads TGTGCCAGCCGGGGACTAGCGGGCGGGAATGAGCAGTTCTTC. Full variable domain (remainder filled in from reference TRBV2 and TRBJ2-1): EPEVTQTPSHQVTQMGQEVILRCVPISNHLYFYWYRQILGQKVEFLVSFYNNEISEKSEIFDDQFSVERPDGSNFTLKIRSTKLEDSAMYFCASRGLAGGNEQFFGPGTRLTVL.

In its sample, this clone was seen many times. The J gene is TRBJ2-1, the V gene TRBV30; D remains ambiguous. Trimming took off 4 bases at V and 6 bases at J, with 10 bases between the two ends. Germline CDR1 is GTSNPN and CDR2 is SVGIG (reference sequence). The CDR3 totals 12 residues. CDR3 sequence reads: CAWTRQSNEQFF. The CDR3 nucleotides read TGTGCCTGGACTAGGCAGTCCAATGAGCAGTTCTTC. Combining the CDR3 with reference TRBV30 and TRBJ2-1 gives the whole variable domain SQTIHQWPATLVQPVGSPLSLECTVEGTSNPNLYWYRQAAGRGLQLLFYSVGIGQISSEVPQNLSASRPQDRQFILSSKKLLLSDSGFYLCAWTRQSNEQFFGPGTRLTVL.

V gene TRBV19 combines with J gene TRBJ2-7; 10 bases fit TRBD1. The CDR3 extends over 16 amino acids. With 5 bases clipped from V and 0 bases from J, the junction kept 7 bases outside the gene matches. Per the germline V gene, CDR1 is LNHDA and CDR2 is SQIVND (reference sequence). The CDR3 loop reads CASSRQGAGSSYEQYF. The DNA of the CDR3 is TGTGCCAGTAGTCGACAGGGGGCGGGGAGCTCCTACGAGCAGTACTTC.